What follows are 5 T cell receptor beta chains derived from one specimen sequenced in a study of a mutant IDH1 vaccine in newly diagnosed glioma. Time point: week 47, end of study. Topical imiquimod was applied with each vaccine dose, which held 300 ug of mutant IDH1 20-mer peptide. Clones were sequenced by immunoSEQ multiplex PCR, and TCRdb holds only the in-frame ones, with some missing. The table has roughly 32,000 clones, about 83% seen once. Their antigen targets remain unknown. Sequenced material: PBMCs, taken from a glioma patient whose treatment included an IDH1 peptide vaccine. All receptors derive from a woman aged 25 to 39 with glioma.

This clone was detected once. V gene TRBV29-1 combines with J gene TRBJ1-2; TRBD1 aligns across 7 bases. The germline V gene has CDR1 SQVTM and CDR2 ANQGSEA. Losses at the gene ends were 2 bases for V and 10 bases for J; bases not matched to a gene: 10. The CDR3 consists of 13 residues. CDR3 sequence reads: CSVENQGVGDYTF. CDR3 nucleotide sequence: TGCAGCGTTGAAAACCAGGGGGTAGGCGACTACACCTTC.

The rearrangement links TRBV5-4 to TRBJ2-7, with 7 bases fitting TRBD1. The V gene's germline CDR1 is SGHNT and CDR2 YYREEE (reference sequence). The CDR3 extends over 13 amino acids. V was clipped by 2 bases and J by 4 bases; unmatched bases: 3. This CDR3 reads CASSFEQGYEQYF. The DNA for the CDR3 is TGTGCCAGCAGCTTTGAACAGGGGTACGAGCAGTACTTC. The full variable domain, completed using reference TRBV5-4 and TRBJ2-7, is ETGVTQSPTHLIKTRGQQVTLRCSSQSGHNTVSWYQQALGQGPQFIFQYYREEENGRGNFPPRFSGLQFPNYSSELNVNALELDDSALYLCASSFEQGYEQYFGPGTRLTVT.

The V call is TRBV30, the J call TRBJ2-6; the D is unclear. The germline V gene has CDR1 GTSNPN and CDR2 SVGIG (reference sequence). Trimming took off 2 bases at V and 2 bases at J, with 16 bases between the two ends. CDR3 length equals 17 residues. CDR3 nucleotides: TGTGCCTGGAGTCTACTTCGGAGCGCCCCTGGGGCCAACGTCCTGACTTTC. It specifies CAWSLLRSAPGANVLTF.

CDR3: CASSLDYNEQFF. In DNA form, the CDR3 reads TGCGCCAGCAGCTTGGACTACAATGAGCAGTTCTTC. The rearrangement links TRBV5-1 to TRBJ2-1; D call uncertain. V lost 0 bases, J lost 3 bases, and 1 base lay in between. CDR1 and CDR2 (germline): SGHRS, YFSETQ. This CDR3 region has 12 residues.

The chain is built from TRBV7-8 and TRBJ2-1; no clear D. CDR1 SGHVS and CDR2 FQNEAQ come from the germline V gene. This CDR3 contains 11 residues. V was clipped by 5 bases and J by 7 bases, with 6 bases between them. CDR3 sequence: CASSPQNEQFF. The CDR3 nucleotides are TGTGCCAGCAGCCCCCAAAATGAGCAGTTCTTC.